These 13 T cell receptor beta chains were all obtained from the same sample, sequenced in a study of blood T cells in healthy people across ages (dated by TCRdb to the mid-2010s). The method behind the library was 5' RACE. The reads were generated on an Illumina HiSeq 2500. The second PCR ran for roughly 6 to 11 cycles and used a J-beta primer mix along with a sample-barcoded 5' primer. TCRdb reprocessed the public reads (quality trimming at Q25 with fastp, clone calling with MiXCR) and kept in-frame beta chains. Each record represents a unique CDR3 protein, reported with the most common genes and DNA among its rows. This sample holds some 1.5 million distinct CDR3 sequences; roughly 27% were observed only once. Clones ranked in the top ten supply roughly 8.2% of the sample. The specimen was blood. These receptors were collected from a woman in her twenties or thirties in good health.

The sample holds one count of this clonotype. The chain couples TRBV5-1 to TRBJ2-2; D unresolved. Germline V gene lookup returns CDR1 SGHRS and CDR2 YFSETQ. CDR3 length equals 10 residues. Trimming took 6 bases from V and 5 from J, leaving 2 bases between them. This CDR3 is CASITGELFF. DNA for the CDR3: TGCGCCAGCATTACCGGGGAGCTGTTTTTT.

The V call is TRBV13, the J call TRBJ1-3; D is uncertain. V gave up 5 bases and J gave up 4 bases, with 9 bases separating them. CDR3 size: 13 residues. Germline V lookup: CDR1 PRHDT, CDR2 FYEKMQ (reference sequence). CDR3 sequence (DNA): TGTGCCAGCAGCCTGGCCTTCGGAAACACCATATATTTT. This codes for CASSLAFGNTIYF.

The rearrangement uses TRBV12-3 or TRBV12-4 and TRBJ2-7; unclear D gene. CDR3 length: 14 amino acids. The V end was cut by 3 bases, the J end by 2 bases, with 11 bases between. The DNA for the CDR3 is TGTGCCAGCAGTTTCTATGGTAAAACCTACGAGCAGTACTTC. It is translated as CASSFYGKTYEQYF.

In this sample, this clonotype turned up a few times. This chain connects TRBV2 to TRBJ1-4; D possibly corresponds to TRBD1 (5 bases). This CDR3 has 15 residues. The germline V gene has CDR1 SNHLY and CDR2 FYNNEI. V gave up 2 bases and J gave up 3 bases, with 10 bases separating them. CDR3 nucleotide sequence: TGTGCCAGCAGTGAAACCCGGGGGGCTAATGAAAAACTGTTTTTT. Amino acid sequence: CASSETRGANEKLFF.

This clonotype was counted only a few times. This rearrangement joins TRBV30 to TRBJ1-2, with a tentative D call TRBD1 (5 bases). This CDR3 is built from 12 residues. Germline V gene data show CDR1 as GTSNPN and CDR2 as SVGIG (reference sequence). The germline V and J ends were trimmed by 5 bases and 1 base, with 8 bases remaining between them. The CDR3 DNA reads as TGTGCCTGGGAGGGGTTTAACTATGGCTACACCTTC. It encodes CAWEGFNYGYTF.

The chain couples TRBV29-1 to TRBJ2-7; 9 bases fit TRBD1. Germline CDR1 SQVTM, CDR2 ANQGSEA. V shed 3 bases, J shed 2 bases, and the junction held 5 bases outside the gene matches. The CDR3 is made up of 14 amino acids. The CDR3, as DNA: TGCAGCGTTGATTTGGACAGGGGAACCTACGAGCAGTACTTC. Translation: CSVDLDRGTYEQYF.

This clonotype has just a few counts. The V gene is TRBV29-1, the J gene TRBJ2-1; weak D call: TRBD2 (6 bases). Germline lookup yields CDR1 SQVTM and CDR2 ANQGSEA. V lost 3 bases and J lost 4, with 13 bases in between. This CDR3 is built from 14 residues. The CDR3 region is CSVEGGGEYNEQFF. For the CDR3, the DNA is TGCAGCGTTGAGGGAGGCGGGGAGTACAATGAGCAGTTCTTC.

The chain joins TRBV6-2 or TRBV6-3 to TRBJ2-5, with D possibly TRBD1 on 6 matching bases. The DNA end is a closer match to TRBJ2-7, so the J assignment may be wrong. Germline lookup yields CDR1 MNHEY and CDR2 SVGEGT. The CDR3 loop spans 14 amino acids. CDR3 loop: CASRKLQQGHEQYF. The CDR3 DNA reads TGTGCCAGCAGAAAACTCCAACAGGGCCACGAGCAGTACTTC.

Of note for this clonotype: It may be a read error: a sequence one base away is much more abundant. The rearrangement joins TRBV13 to TRBJ2-4; the D call may be TRBD1 or TRBD2 (5 bases each). Near its end, the DNA agrees better with TRBJ2-7, so the J call may be wrong. The CDR3 totals 14 residues. Germline CDR1 reads PRHDT; CDR2 reads FYEKMQ (reference sequence). The CDR3 reads CASSGENRRDEQYF. The DNA for the CDR3 is TGTGCCAGCAGCGGGGAGAACCGCAGGGACGAGCAGTACTTC.

The chain combines TRBV3-1 with TRBJ1-4; D is unresolved. V was clipped by 4 bases and J by 0 bases, with 15 bases between them. The CDR3 covers 17 residues. The germline V gene has CDR1 LGHDT and CDR2 YNNKEL (reference sequence). CDR3 nucleotides: TGTGCCAGCAGCCTAGGACGGGGATATGCAACTAATGAAAAACTGTTTTTT. Amino acids: CASSLGRGYATNEKLFF.

The gene calls are TRBV29-1 and TRBJ2-2, with D tentatively TRBD1 (6 bases). Germline V gene lookup returns CDR1 SQVTM and CDR2 ANQGSEA. The ends were cut back, 3 bases at V and 0 bases at J, with 8 bases in the middle. The CDR3 totals 14 residues. CDR3 in DNA: TGCAGCGTTGAGTACAGGGCGAACACCGGGGAGCTGTTTTTT. Its translation is CSVEYRANTGELFF.

The V gene is TRBV10-2, the J gene TRBJ2-7; D ambiguous. Looked up from germline, CDR1 is WSHSY and CDR2 is SAAADI. The CDR3 sequence is 11 residues long. Trimming cost V 6 bases and J 3 bases, with 6 bases left between them. This CDR3 reads CASRDVYEQYF. Here the CDR3 DNA reads TGCGCCAGCAGGGATGTCTACGAGCAGTACTTC.

In the case of this clonotype: A read error may account for a junction end that differs from germline. The chain has TRBV10-3 and TRBJ2-1, with D possibly matching TRBD1 (5 bases). Germline lookup yields CDR1 ENHRY and CDR2 SYGVKD. The CDR3 covers 12 residues. CDR3 in amino acids: CATSESWGEQFF. The CDR3 DNA is TGTGCCACCAGTGAGTCGTGGGGCGAGCAGTTCTTC.